This T cell receptor (beta chain) is drawn from a study of cytomegalovirus exposure and HLA in healthy donors (dated by TCRdb to 2015 to 2018). For the wider study: In an earlier analysis of 550 to 750 of the donors, 250 to 350 Gb of sequence data and 90 million to 120 million unique TCR beta sequences from about 179 million T cells were reported. An early release that covered some 630 HLA-typed donors contained around 300 gigabases of sequencing data and tens of millions of unique TCR sequences. Of the 398 genotyped donors, over 65% fell in the genetic ancestry cluster associated with self-reported Caucasian donors. The study aimed to test whether cataloging public T cell receptors could reveal signatures of past pathogen exposure. The study profiled the T cell repertoires of 550 to 700 subjects by immunosequencing and related them to cytomegalovirus serostatus. A separate validation cohort of 90 to 150 different subjects was used in addition to the roughly 640-subject first cohort. The study combined high-throughput TCR immunosequencing, statistical association of individual TCRs with disease status, and machine learning to predict cytomegalovirus infection status. A later analysis re-analyzed previously published TCR beta repertoires from about 600 donors and added high-resolution HLA genotyping to study TCR occurrence patterns. The later analysis used no new phenotypic data to find candidate immune exposures, relying instead on TCR beta sequences and their occurrence across donors. An earlier analysis of 450 to 750 of the donors used high-throughput TCR beta sequencing to judge whether each TCR beta V gene segment behaved as functional or pseudogenic. Donor age, sex, ethnicity and CMV serostatus were collected together with the repertoire data. In a later genetic analysis, genome-wide SNP genotypes for about three fifths of the 666 donors were used, and that subset was treated as a discovery cohort. All discovery cohort repertoires had been generated on a single sequencing platform. Both class I and class II loci were covered by HLA typing, at four-digit resolution. Typing coverage varied by locus: roughly 620-640 donors for A, B, C, DRB1 and DQB1; about 520 for DQA1; 606 for DPA1; 450 to 480 for DPB1. Roughly five DR-DQ haplotypes were treated as single units for association and clustering because of strong linkage in the cohort. Among 300 to 500 genotyped donors of the cohort, an average of approximately 220,000 unique TCR beta nucleotide sequences was sequenced per donor, of which 15% to 20% were non-productive.

Beyond this particular receptor, the publication reports: In a later analysis, the rate of TCR association differed among HLA loci, with DRB1 alleles having the most associated TCRs and HLA-C alleles having the fewest. According to a later analysis, most CMV-associated TCR beta chains appeared to be HLA-restricted, and the HLA associations seemed to be driven largely by CMV exposure. Presence/absence analyses assumed roughly uniform sequencing depth across donors, an assumption that may not hold. In a later genetic analysis, a missense DCLRE1C variant was associated with V-gene and J-gene trimming of TCR beta chains, and the association was replicated in an independent cohort. According to a later analysis, parvovirus B19, influenza, CMV and Epstein-Barr virus appeared linked to several top co-occurrence clusters. A later analysis associated about 17,000 TCR beta sequences with specific HLA alleles at a false discovery rate of 0.05. Because the 87-base-pair reads could not distinguish some IMGT-functional V segments, including TRBV6-2 and TRBV6-3, those segments were excluded. A further reported finding was that TCR beta sequences accurately predicted the HLA-A and HLA-B alleles for most subjects in the first cohort. A group of highly shared sequence variants was considered likely to be a technical artifact of the sequencing pipeline. Assigning TCR associations to individual alleles was difficult when HLA alleles, especially DR and DQ, strongly co-occurred. In the study, about 150 TCR beta chains were listed as associated with cytomegalovirus. In this cohort, only TCR beta chains were sequenced, and detectable features were limited by the absence of alpha or paired-chain data. For the cohort, immune exposure information was limited to CMV serostatus. A few of the identified cytomegalovirus-associated TCR beta chains were confirmed in vitro to be specific for cytomegalovirus antigens. Because some donors lacked HLA typing at each locus, the association tests relied only on the typed subset. Compared with equally common non-associated chains, HLA-associated TCR beta chains in a later analysis were more clonally expanded and had lower generation probabilities. Correlated functional status among segregating V segments might be attributable to linkage disequilibrium, but an unknown experimental factor could not be ruled out. The authors suggested that the approach could potentially be extended to other disease states and immunological phenotypes. Approximately 16 rarely observed V segments, including chromosome 9 orphons, were excluded from the earlier analysis of 550 to 700 of the donors because counts were too low. Across donors, most TCR sequences were observed very rarely, whereas some public TCRs were present in many individuals. An earlier analysis of roughly 570 of the donors showed that most TCR beta V segments appeared in productive rearrangements either about 90% or about 30% of the time, which broadly matched IMGT annotations. In a later genetic analysis, fewer N-insertions in productive TCRs were reported among donors in an Asian-associated ancestry cluster than the roughly 670-donor mean. In both the original and validation cohorts, the classifier was reported to diagnose cytomegalovirus status with high specificity and sensitivity.

The protocol used for the library was the immunoSEQ multiplex PCR assay. A mixture of 60 forward primers for TCR Vbeta segments and 13 reverse primers for TCR Jbeta segments was used in the multiplex PCR. Amplification of the CDR3 region of rearranged TCR beta genes was performed with a multiplex PCR assay on genomic DNA. On the Illumina HiSeq System, the amplified TCR beta libraries were sequenced as 87-base-pair reads. In the source study's methods: In a later analysis, roughly 80 million unique TCR beta chains were counted across the 650 to 700 repertoires, and roughly 11 million of these chains were shared by at least two donors. To remove PCR and sequencing errors, raw reads were error-corrected and collapsed into unique sequences using a nearest-neighbor algorithm that merged closely related sequences. CDR3 sequences were aligned to IMGT reference sequences to assign V, D and J gene segments. For a sequence to be retained, a match of at least six nucleotides was required to both a V gene segment and a J gene segment. Rearrangements were called productive when the CDR3 lacked stop codons and stayed in frame with V and J; all others were non-productive. Following IMGT convention, CDR3 was defined as the stretch from the second conserved V-encoded cysteine to the conserved J-encoded phenylalanine. The earlier analysis of some 540 of the donors excluded any sequence lacking an unambiguous match to a single V gene segment. An earlier analysis of several hundred of the donors classified V segments as functional when productive rearrangements were above 56.7% and as segregating when the standard deviation between donors was above 5%. A statistical classification framework was built for diagnosing cytomegalovirus status from the catalog of TCR beta chain sequences. In a later analysis, V and J genes were assigned by comparing TCR nucleotide sequences against IMGT/GENE-DB human TR gene sequences. A later analysis assigned CDR3 sequences and most-parsimonious VDJ recombination scenarios with the TCRdist pipeline. In a later analysis, each TCR beta chain was defined by its CDR3 amino acid sequence together with its V-gene family, and reads lacking a unique V-gene family were excluded. A later analysis removed several hundred highly shared, low-generation-probability nucleotide sequences to deal with suspected cross-contamination and a sequencing artifact. For each public chain, a later analysis derived a clonal expansion index from normalized ranks of inferred template counts within each repertoire. In a later analysis, generation probabilities were computed using a VDJ recombination model fitted to out-of-frame rearrangements, and the results were checked against IGoR. In a later analysis, TCR-TCR, TCR-HLA and TCR-CMV co-occurrence was scored with hypergeometric tests, and a repertoire-size bias correction was applied to TCR pairs. In a later analysis, false discovery rates were estimated by permuting HLA or CMV assignments 20 times. A later analysis grouped co-occurring TCRs with DBSCAN, adding TCRdist sequence similarity when clustering within HLA-allele-positive subsets. Repertoires with fewer than 30,000 or more than 120,000 public chains were left out of co-occurrence clustering, as were five repertoires with anomalous nucleotide sharing. The table was pulled from immuneACCESS by TCRdb, which kept in-frame rearrangements only. Such tables lose some clones; where checked, under half of the loss comes from unresolved V genes, and the rest has no known cause. D and trimming come from the DNA, and the V and J calls and clone size come from that table. The sample contains around 130,000 clones, about 8% of them found a single time. The ten biggest clones cover 6% of the sample.

As concerns this clone: The antigen this receptor binds is unknown. No base-level quality is on record; no much larger clone is a single base apart.

The cohort was made up of approximately 700 healthy bone marrow donors. Cohort members were all nominally healthy when sampled, although unrecorded immune exposures were likely present. The donor was CMV seropositive and was included in the group of 250 to 300 seropositive cohort members. Every donor gave a peripheral blood sample, and the peripheral blood mononuclear cells from that sample were used for TCR beta sequencing. The Qiagen DNeasy Blood Extraction Kit was used to extract genomic DNA from the blood cell samples. CDR1 MNHNS and CDR2 SASEGT are derived from the germline V gene. The CDR3 goes from the cysteine to the phenylalanine over 13 residues. The read is trimmed to its CDR3 DNA, 39 bases read in frame from base 1. V trim: 6 bases; J trim: 6 bases; unmatched bases: 4.

The receptor comes from a woman aged 40-49 years in good health and CMV-seropositive. The material sequenced was PBMCs. The chain employs TRBV6-1 and TRBJ1-3; 8 nucleotides in the junction match TRBD1. CDR3 reads: CASRDRGANTIYF. Here is the DNA: TGTGCCAGCAGAGACAGGGGCGCAAACACCATATATTTT.